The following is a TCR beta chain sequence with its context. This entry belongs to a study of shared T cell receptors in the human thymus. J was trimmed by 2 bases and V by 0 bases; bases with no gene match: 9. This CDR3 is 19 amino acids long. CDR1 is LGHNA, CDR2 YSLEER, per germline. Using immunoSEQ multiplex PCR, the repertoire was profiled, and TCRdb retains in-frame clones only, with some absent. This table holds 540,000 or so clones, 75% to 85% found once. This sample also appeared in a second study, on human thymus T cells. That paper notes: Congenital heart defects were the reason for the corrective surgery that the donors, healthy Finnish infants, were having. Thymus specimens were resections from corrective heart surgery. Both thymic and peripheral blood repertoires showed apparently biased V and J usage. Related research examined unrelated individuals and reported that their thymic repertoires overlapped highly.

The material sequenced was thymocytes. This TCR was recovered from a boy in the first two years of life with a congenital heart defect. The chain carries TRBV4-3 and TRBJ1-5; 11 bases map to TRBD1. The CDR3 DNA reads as TGCGCCAGCAGCCAAGATACGGACAGGGGGCAAGGGGGCAATCAGCCCCAGCATTTT. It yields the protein CASSQDTDRGQGGNQPQHF.